A selection of T cell receptor beta chains follows, all from one sample in a study of identical twins. TCRdb re-derived calls from the 5' RACE reads in MiXCR, one entry per CDR3 protein. The sample records 1.5 million to 2 million distinct CDR3 sequences, 25% to 35% being singletons. What was sequenced was cord blood. The receptors derive from a newborn girl in good health. CDR3s include the opening cysteine and the closing phenylalanine or tryptophan. D genes are given only for firm matches. The size entry is marked missing in some rows and otherwise reads once, few, many or a size class.

V,J,size,D,DNA,CDR3
TRBV20-1,TRBJ2-2,.,TRBD2,TGCAGTGCCATTTCTCTAGCGGGAGCGAACACCGGGGAGCTGTTTTTT,CSAISLAGANTGELFF
TRBV7-9,TRBJ1-2,.,.,TGTGCCAGCACCCAAACCCAGGGAGACTATGGCTACACCTTC,CASTQTQGDYGYTF
TRBV7-8,TRBJ2-7,.,.,TGTGCCAGCAGCTTAGATCCCCTCGGAAACTCCTACGAGCAGTACTTC,CASSLDPLGNSYEQYF
TRBV29-1,TRBJ2-5,few,TRBD2,TGCAGCGTCTTAGCGGGGGGGCAAGAGACCCAGTACTTC,CSVLAGGQETQYF
TRBV20-1,TRBJ2-4,.,TRBD2,TGCAGTGCTAATCCTAGCGGGAGGGGGGGGCAGTACTTC,CSANPSGRGGQYF
TRBV14,TRBJ2-7,.,TRBD1,TGTGCCAGCAGCCAACTGGACAGGGTAACCTACGAGCAGTACTTC,CASSQLDRVTYEQYF
TRBV29-1,TRBJ1-1,many,TRBD1,TGCAGCGTTGCAGGGGGCAACACTGAAGCTTTCTTT,CSVAGGNTEAFF
TRBV11-2,TRBJ1-1,few,.,TGTGCCAGCAGCACCCAGCCTCAAGGGTTTACTGAAGCTTTCTTT,CASSTQPQGFTEAFF
TRBV10-3,TRBJ2-3,many,.,TGTGCCATCAGTGAGTCCTCTAGCACAGATACGCAGTATTTT,CAISESSSTDTQYF
TRBV7-7,TRBJ2-3,.,TRBD2,TGTGCTATGCTACTAGCGGGAGTAACAGATGCGCAGTATTTT,CAMLLAGVTDAQYF
TRBV20-1,TRBJ2-7,many,.,TGCAGTGCTCCGCCCCAAGCGGGTCTCTCCTACGAGCAGTACTTC,CSAPPQAGLSYEQYF
TRBV6-1,TRBJ2-1,.,TRBD2,TGTGCCAGCAGTGGGCGGGAGGTCGATGAGCAGTTCTTC,CASSGREVDEQFF
TRBV24-1,TRBJ2-7,few,TRBD2,TGTGCCACCAGTGATCCGGGAGGGCCCGGTGAGCAGTACTTC,CATSDPGGPGEQYF
TRBV28,TRBJ2-3,few,.,TGTGCCAGCAGTTCTACAGGGTTGGGGGATACGCAGTATTTT,CASSSTGLGDTQYF
TRBV3-1,TRBJ2-3,.,TRBD2,TGTGCCATCAGCCCGACCTCGACGAAACTAGCGGGCTCCACAGATACGCAGTATTTT,CAISPTSTKLAGSTDTQYF
TRBV27,TRBJ2-6,.,.,TGTGCCAGCAGTTTAAGGGCGACAAGCTCTGGGGCCAACGTCCTGACTTTC,CASSLRATSSGANVLTF
TRBV12-3/TRBV12-4,TRBJ2-1,few,.,TGTGCCAGCACCCTGGGCCTAGGGTTCAATGAGCAGTTCTTC,CASTLGLGFNEQFF
TRBV6-5,TRBJ2-7,.,.,TGTGCCAGCAGTTACGACGCAAGCTCCTACAATGAGCAGTACTTC,CASSYDASSYNEQYF
TRBV5-1,TRBJ2-5,many,.,TGCGCCAGCAGCTTGATGGGACAACAAGAGACCCAGTACTTC,CASSLMGQQETQYF
TRBV5-1,TRBJ1-1,few,.,TGCGCCAGCAGCTTGTTCGGGGGGGGAAACACTGAAGCTTTCTTT,CASSLFGGGNTEAFF
TRBV6-1,TRBJ2-6,.,.,TGTGCCAGCAACAGGGCGGGCTCTGGGGCCAACGTCCTGACTTTC,CASNRAGSGANVLTF
TRBV11-2,TRBJ1-1,few,.,TGTGCCAGCAGCTTTCGCCCGGACATATTCACTGAAGCTTTCTTT,CASSFRPDIFTEAFF
TRBV28,TRBJ2-3,few,.,TGTGCCAGCGTAAACAAAGCTAGCACAGATACGCAGTATTTT,CASVNKASTDTQYF
TRBV10-2,TRBJ2-7,.,.,TGCGCCAGCAGGGACGTTGCCTACGAGCAGTACTTC,CASRDVAYEQYF
TRBV12-3/TRBV12-4,TRBJ2-5,.,.,TGTGCCAGCAGTTTCGCTCAGCGAGGCCAAGAGACCCAGTACTTC,CASSFAQRGQETQYF
TRBV4-1,TRBJ1-5,few,.,TGCGCCAGCAGCCCTCATGTGGGGGGGTCCAATCAGCCCCAGCATTTT,CASSPHVGGSNQPQHF
TRBV5-4,TRBJ2-1,few,TRBD2,TGTGCCATCCTGACTAGCGGGAGGGCCTACAATGAGCAGTTCTTC,CAILTSGRAYNEQFF
TRBV20-1,TRBJ2-7,.,TRBD2,TGCAGTGCTAGAGAGGGACTAGCGGGATCCTTTAGCCTAAATCCCTACGAGCAGTACTTC,CSAREGLAGSFSLNPYEQYF
TRBV7-2,TRBJ2-4,.,TRBD1,TGTGCCAGCAGCTTAGACAGGGGCATTCAGTACTTC,CASSLDRGIQYF
TRBV30,TRBJ1-4,.,TRBD1,TGTGCCTGGAGGGGACAGGTCAATGAAAAACTGTTTTTT,CAWRGQVNEKLFF
TRBV12-3/TRBV12-4,TRBJ2-4,.,.,TGTGCCAGCAGTATCAGGGGACTGAGTAACATTCAGTACTTC,CASSIRGLSNIQYF
TRBV30,TRBJ1-5,.,TRBD1,TGTGCCTGTAACAGGGGTAGCAATCAGCCCCAGCATTTT,CACNRGSNQPQHF
TRBV28,TRBJ2-1,few,TRBD2,TGTGCCAGCAGTTTATCGACGCTAGCGGGGACCAATGAGCAGTTCTTC,CASSLSTLAGTNEQFF
TRBV12-3/TRBV12-4,TRBJ1-3,.,.,TGTGCCAGCAGTTTAAGGGGGAGCTCTGGAAACACCATATATTTT,CASSLRGSSGNTIYF
TRBV5-5,TRBJ2-1,.,TRBD2,TGTGCCAGCAGCCCGCGGACTAGCACCAACAATGAGCAGTTCTTC,CASSPRTSTNNEQFF
TRBV4-2,TRBJ2-1,.,TRBD2,TGTGCCAGCAGCCAAGATCGTTGGACTAGGGATGAGCAGTTCTTC,CASSQDRWTRDEQFF
TRBV29-1,TRBJ2-7,few,.,TGCAGCGTTTCCGGGGGGCGAGACTACGAGCAGTACTTC,CSVSGGRDYEQYF
TRBV20-1,TRBJ1-1,.,.,TGCAGTGCTAGTCAGCGGCGTGAAGCTTTCTTT,CSASQRREAFF
TRBV11-2,TRBJ2-7,.,TRBD2,TGTGCCAGCAGCGCTAGTGCAACTAGCGGGATCTACAATGAGCAGTACTTC,CASSASATSGIYNEQYF
TRBV29-1,TRBJ1-4,few,.,TGCAGCGTCAGGGTGCCTAATGAAAAACTGTTTTTT,CSVRVPNEKLFF
TRBV6-1,TRBJ1-5,.,.,TGTGCCAGCAGGGCCGCGATTGAGTATCAGCCCCAGCATTTT,CASRAAIEYQPQHF
TRBV4-2,TRBJ1-5,.,.,TGTGCCAGCAGCCAAGATCATTTCCAGCCCCAGCATTTT,CASSQDHFQPQHF
TRBV12-5,TRBJ2-3,.,TRBD2,TGTGCTAGTGGTTTCACCTGGCGGGAGGCCTTCCCCGTCGATACGCAGTATTTT,CASGFTWREAFPVDTQYF
TRBV7-2,TRBJ1-5,.,.,TGTGCCAGCAGCTTGGGAGGGGGTGTGGGCAATCAGCCCCAGCATTTT,CASSLGGGVGNQPQHF
TRBV20-1,TRBJ1-6,few,.,TGCAGTGTTTCGGGAAGGGCTAATTCACCCCTCCACTTT,CSVSGRANSPLHF
TRBV5-1,TRBJ1-2,.,.,TGCGCCAGCAGCATAGGACGGAGCTACACCTTC,CASSIGRSYTF
TRBV6-1,TRBJ2-1,few,TRBD2,TGTGCCAGCAGTACGAATCCGGGACTAGCTACGAATGAGCAGTTCTTC,CASSTNPGLATNEQFF
TRBV12-3/TRBV12-4,TRBJ2-1,many,.,TGTGCCAGCAGTTTATGGGACTCCTACAATGAGCAGTTCTTC,CASSLWDSYNEQFF
TRBV29-1,TRBJ1-1,.,.,TGCAGCGTTGGGGGACTGCGAAGGACTGAAGCTTTCTTT,CSVGGLRRTEAFF
TRBV12-3/TRBV12-4,TRBJ1-5,.,.,TGTGCCAGCAGTTTCTGGACAGGCAATCAGCCCCAGCATTTT,CASSFWTGNQPQHF
TRBV2,TRBJ2-1,few,.,TGTGCCAGCAGCGGACTTGTCAATGAGCAGTTCTTC,CASSGLVNEQFF
TRBV3-1,TRBJ2-2,.,TRBD1,TGTGCCAGCAGCAGGGACAGGGCAAAGGACACCGGGGAGCTGTTTTTT,CASSRDRAKDTGELFF